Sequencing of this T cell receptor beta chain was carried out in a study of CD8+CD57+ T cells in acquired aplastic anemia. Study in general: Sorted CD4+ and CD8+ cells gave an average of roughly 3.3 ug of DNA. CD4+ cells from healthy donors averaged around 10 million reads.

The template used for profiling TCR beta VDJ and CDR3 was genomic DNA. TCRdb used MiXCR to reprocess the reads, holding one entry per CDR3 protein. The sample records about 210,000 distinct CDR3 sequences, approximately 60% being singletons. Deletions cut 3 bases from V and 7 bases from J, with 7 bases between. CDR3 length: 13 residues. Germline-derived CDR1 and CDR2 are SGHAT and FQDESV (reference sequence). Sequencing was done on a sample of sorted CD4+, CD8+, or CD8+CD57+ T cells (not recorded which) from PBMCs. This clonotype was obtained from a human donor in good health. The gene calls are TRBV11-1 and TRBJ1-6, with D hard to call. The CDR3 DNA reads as TGTGCCAGCAGCTTGGTAAGGAATTCACCCCTCCACTTT. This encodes CASSLVRNSPLHF.